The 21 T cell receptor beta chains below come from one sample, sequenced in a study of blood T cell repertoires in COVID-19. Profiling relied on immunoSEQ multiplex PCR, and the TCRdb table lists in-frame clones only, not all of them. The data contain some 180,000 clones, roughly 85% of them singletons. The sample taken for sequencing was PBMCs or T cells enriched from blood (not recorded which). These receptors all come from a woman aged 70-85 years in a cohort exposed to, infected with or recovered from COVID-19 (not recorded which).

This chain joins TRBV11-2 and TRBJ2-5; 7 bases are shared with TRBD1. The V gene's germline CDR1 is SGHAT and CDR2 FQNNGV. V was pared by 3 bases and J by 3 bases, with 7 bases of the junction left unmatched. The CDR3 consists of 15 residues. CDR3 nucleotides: TGTGCCAGCAGCTTGGACCGGGACAGAAAAGAGACCCAGTACTTC. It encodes CASSLDRDRKETQYF. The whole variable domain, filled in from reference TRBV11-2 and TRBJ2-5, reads EAGVAQSPRYKIIEKRQSVAFWCNPISGHATLYWYQQILGQGPKLLIQFQNNGVVDDSQLPKDRFSAERLKGVDSTLKIQPAKLEDSAVYLCASSLDRDRKETQYFGPGTRLLVL.

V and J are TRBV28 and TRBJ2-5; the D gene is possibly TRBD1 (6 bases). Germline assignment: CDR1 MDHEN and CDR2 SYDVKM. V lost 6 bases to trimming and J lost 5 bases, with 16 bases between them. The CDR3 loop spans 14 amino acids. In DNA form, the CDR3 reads TGTGCCAGCAGACCAGGGGCTTGGTTGGAGACCCAGTACTTC. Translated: CASRPGAWLETQYF.

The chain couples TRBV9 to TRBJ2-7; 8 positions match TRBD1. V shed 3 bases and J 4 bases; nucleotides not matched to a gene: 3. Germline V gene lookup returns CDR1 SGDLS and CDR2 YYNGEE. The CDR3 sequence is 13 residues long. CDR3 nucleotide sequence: TGTGCCAGCAGCGGGACAGGGAGTTACGAGCAGTACTTC. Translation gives CASSGTGSYEQYF.

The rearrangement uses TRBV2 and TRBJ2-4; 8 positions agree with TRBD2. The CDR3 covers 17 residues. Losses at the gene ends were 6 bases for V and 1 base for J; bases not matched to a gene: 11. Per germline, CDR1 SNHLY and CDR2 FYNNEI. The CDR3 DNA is TGTGCCAGCAGCATCGCGGGGGGCGGGGTGGCCAAAAACATTCAGTACTTC. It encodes CASSIAGGGVAKNIQYF.

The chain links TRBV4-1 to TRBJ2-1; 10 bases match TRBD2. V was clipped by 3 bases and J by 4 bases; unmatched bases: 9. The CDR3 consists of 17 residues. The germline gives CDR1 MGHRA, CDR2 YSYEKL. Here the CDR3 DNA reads TGCGCCAGCAGCCAGGACCCCGGGACTAGCGTTTACAATGAGCAGTTCTTC. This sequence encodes CASSQDPGTSVYNEQFF.

This CDR3 reads CAISGTLISDNEQFF. The CDR3 bases are TGTGCCATCAGTGGGACTTTAATAAGTGACAATGAGCAGTTCTTC. The chain links TRBV10-3 to TRBJ2-1; TRBD2 is a possible D gene (5 bases). The CDR3 sequence is 15 residues long. Trimming took 4 bases from V and 5 from J, leaving 15 bases between them. Germline lookup yields CDR1 ENHRY and CDR2 SYGVKD.

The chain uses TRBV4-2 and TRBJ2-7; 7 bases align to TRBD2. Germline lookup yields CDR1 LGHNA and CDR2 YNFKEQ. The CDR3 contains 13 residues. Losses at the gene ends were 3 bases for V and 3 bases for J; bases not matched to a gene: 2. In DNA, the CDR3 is TGTGCCAGCAGCCAGCGGGAGAGCTACGAGCAGTACTTC. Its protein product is CASSQRESYEQYF.

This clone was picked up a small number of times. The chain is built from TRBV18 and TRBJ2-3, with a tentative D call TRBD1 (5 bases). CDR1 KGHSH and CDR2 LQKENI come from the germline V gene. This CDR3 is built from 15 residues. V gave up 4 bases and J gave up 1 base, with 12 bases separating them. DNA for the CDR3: TGTGCCAGCTCACAGTTAGGCAGGGGCACAGATACGCAGTATTTT. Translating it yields CASSQLGRGTDTQYF. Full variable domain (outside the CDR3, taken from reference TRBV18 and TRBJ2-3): NAGVMQNPRHLVRRRGQEARLRCSPMKGHSHVYWYRQLPEEGLKFMVYLQKENIIDESGMPKERFSAEFPKEGPSILRIQQVVRGDSAAYFCASSQLGRGTDTQYFGPGTRLTVL.

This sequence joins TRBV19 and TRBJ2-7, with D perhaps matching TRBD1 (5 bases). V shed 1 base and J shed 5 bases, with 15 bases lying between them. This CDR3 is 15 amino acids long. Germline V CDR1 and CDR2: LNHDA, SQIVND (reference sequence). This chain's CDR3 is CASSIGGRAVDEQYF. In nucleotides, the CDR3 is TGTGCCAGTAGTATAGGAGGCAGGGCCGTGGACGAGCAGTACTTC.

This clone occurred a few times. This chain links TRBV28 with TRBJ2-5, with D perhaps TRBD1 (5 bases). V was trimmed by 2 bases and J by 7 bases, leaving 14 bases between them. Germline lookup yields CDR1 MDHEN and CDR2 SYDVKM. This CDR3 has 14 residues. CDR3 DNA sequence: TGTGCCAGCAGTTTACAGGGTCGCTACGGGACCCAGTACTTC. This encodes CASSLQGRYGTQYF.

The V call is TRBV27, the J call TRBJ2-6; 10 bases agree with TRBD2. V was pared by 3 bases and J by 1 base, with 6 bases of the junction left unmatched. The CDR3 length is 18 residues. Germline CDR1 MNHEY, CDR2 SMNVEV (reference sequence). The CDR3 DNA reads TGTGCCAGCAGTTTGAAAGCGGGAGGGTTATCTGGGGCCAACGTCCTGACTTTC. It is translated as CASSLKAGGLSGANVLTF. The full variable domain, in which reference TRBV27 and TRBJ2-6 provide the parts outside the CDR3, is EAQVTQNPRYLITVTGKKLTVTCSQNMNHEYMSWYRQDPGLGLRQIYYSMNVEVTDKGDVPEGYKVSRKEKRNFPLILESPSPNQTSLYFCASSLKAGGLSGANVLTFGAGSRLTVL.

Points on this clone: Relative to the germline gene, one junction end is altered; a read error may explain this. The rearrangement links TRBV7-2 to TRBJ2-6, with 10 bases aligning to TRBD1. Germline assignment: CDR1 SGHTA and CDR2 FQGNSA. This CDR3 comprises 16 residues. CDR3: CASSPSGGTGDNVLTF. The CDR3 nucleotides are TGTGCCAGCAGCCCAAGTGGTGGGACAGGGGACAACGTCCTGACTTTC. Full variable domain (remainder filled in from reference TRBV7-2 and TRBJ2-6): GAGVSQSPSNKVTEKGKDVELRCDPISGHTALYWYRQSLGQGLEFLIYFQGNSAPDKSGLPSDRFSAERTGGSVSTLTIQRTQQEDSAVYLCASSPSGGTGDNVLTFGAGSRLTVL.

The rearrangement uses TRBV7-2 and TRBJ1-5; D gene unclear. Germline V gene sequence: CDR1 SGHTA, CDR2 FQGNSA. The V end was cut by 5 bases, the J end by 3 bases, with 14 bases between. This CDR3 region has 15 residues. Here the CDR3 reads CASSMNGMNNQPQHF. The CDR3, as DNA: TGTGCCAGCAGCATGAACGGGATGAACAATCAGCCCCAGCATTTT.

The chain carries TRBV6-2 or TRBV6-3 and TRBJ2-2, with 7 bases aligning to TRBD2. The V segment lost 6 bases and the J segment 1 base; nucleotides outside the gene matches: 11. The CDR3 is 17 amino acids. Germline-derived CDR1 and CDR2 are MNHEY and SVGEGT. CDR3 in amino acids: CASSRFASGKNTGELFF. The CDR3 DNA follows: TGTGCCAGCAGCCGTTTTGCTAGCGGAAAGAACACCGGGGAGCTGTTTTTT.

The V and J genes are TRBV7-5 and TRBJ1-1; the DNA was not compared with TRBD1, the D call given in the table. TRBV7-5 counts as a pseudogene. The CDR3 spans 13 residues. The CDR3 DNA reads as TGTGCCAGAAGCTCTGGACAGGGGGCAACAGCTTTCTTT. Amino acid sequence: CARSSGQGATAFF.

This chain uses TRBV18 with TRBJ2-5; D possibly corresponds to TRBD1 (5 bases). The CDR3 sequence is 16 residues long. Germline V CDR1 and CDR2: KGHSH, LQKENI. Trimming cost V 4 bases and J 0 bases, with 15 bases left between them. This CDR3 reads CASSLRPPDNQETQYF. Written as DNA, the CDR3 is TGTGCCAGCTCACTCCGCCCCCCGGACAACCAAGAGACCCAGTACTTC. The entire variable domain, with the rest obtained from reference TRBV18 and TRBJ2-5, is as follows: NAGVMQNPRHLVRRRGQEARLRCSPMKGHSHVYWYRQLPEEGLKFMVYLQKENIIDESGMPKERFSAEFPKEGPSILRIQQVVRGDSAAYFCASSLRPPDNQETQYFGPGTRLLVL.

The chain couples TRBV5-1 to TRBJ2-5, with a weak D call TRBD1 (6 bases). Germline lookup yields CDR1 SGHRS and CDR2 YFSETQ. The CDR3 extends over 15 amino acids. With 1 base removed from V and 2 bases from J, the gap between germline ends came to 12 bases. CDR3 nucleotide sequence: TGCGCCAGCAGCTTGCTGTCAGGGGTACAAGAGACCCAGTACTTC. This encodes CASSLLSGVQETQYF.

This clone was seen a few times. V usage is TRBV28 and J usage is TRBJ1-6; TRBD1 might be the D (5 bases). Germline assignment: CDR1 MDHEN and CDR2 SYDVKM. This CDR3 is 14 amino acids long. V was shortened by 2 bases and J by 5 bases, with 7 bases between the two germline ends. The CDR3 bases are TGTGCCAGCAGTTTAGGAGGGGATAATTCACCCCTCCACTTT. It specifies CASSLGGDNSPLHF.

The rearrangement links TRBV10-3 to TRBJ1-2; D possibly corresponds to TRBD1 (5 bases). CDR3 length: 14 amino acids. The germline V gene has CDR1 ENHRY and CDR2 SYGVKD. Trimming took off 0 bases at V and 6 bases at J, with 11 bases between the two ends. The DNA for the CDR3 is TGTGCCATCAGTGAGTCGGGGGGAGTTCATGGCTACACCTTC. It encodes CAISESGGVHGYTF.

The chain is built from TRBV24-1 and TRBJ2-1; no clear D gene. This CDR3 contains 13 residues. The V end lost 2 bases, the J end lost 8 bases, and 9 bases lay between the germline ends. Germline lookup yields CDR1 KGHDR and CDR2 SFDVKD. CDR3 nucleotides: TGTGCCACCAGTGATTCCCATGCGCATGAGCAGTTCTTC. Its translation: CATSDSHAHEQFF.

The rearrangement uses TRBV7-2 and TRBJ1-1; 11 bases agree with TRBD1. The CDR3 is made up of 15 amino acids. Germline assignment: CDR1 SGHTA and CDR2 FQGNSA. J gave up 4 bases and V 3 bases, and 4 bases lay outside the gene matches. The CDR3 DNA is TGTGCCAGCAGCTTCACCGGGACAGGGGGCACTGAAGCTTTCTTT. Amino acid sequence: CASSFTGTGGTEAFF.